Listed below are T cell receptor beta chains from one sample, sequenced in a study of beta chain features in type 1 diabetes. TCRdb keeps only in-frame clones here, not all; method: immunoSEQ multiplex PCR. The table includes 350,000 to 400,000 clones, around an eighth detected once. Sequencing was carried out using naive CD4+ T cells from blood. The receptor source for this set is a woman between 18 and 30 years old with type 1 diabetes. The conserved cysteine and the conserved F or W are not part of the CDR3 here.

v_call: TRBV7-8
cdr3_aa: ASSLASLAGGEQY

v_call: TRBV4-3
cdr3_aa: ASSPSTMENIQY

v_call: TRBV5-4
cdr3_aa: ASSLPGGLSGEQY

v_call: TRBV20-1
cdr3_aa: SARDIYEQY

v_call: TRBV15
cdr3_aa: ATSRGTGGTYEQY

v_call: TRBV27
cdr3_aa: ASSSLGTSGEYEQY

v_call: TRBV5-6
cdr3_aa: ASSRTLGETQY

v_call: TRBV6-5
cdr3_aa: ASGGGGAAQY

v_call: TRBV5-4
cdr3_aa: ASSSVGPYGYT

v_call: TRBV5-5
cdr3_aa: ASSLFRQAEPETQY

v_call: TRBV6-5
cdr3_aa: ASSYGQLNYEQY

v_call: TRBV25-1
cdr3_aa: ASSGEGLYEQY

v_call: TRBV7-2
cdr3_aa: ASSLVSRDLPY

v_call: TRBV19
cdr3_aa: ASSIRSGTRVRYNEQF

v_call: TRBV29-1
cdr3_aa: SVDGRSNTGELF

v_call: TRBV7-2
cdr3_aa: ASSLGGRGSDTQY

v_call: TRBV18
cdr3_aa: ASSPSGNLEQY

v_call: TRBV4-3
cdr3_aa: ASSQDGAGTLPYNEQF

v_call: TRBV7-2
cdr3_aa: ASSLVIPGDTQY

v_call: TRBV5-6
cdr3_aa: ASSLTGVGNTIY

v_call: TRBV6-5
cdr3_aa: ASSSERGGSGDIQY

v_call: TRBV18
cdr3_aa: ASSPPMRVEETQY